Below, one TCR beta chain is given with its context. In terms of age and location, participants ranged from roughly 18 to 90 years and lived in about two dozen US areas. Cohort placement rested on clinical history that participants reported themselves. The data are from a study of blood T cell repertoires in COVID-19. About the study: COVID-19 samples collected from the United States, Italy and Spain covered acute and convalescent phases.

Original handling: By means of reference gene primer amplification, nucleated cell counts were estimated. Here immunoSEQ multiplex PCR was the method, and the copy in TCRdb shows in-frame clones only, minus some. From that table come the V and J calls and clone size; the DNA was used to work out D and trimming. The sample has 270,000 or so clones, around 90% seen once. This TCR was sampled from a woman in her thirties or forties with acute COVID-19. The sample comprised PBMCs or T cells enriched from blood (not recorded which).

As DNA, the CDR3 is TGTGCCAGCAGCTTTCGTAATGGAGGGGCCGAGGCTGAAGCTTTCTTT. It codes for CASSFRNGGAEAEAFF. The rearrangement links TRBV5-4 to TRBJ1-1, with D perhaps TRBD1 (5 bases). V was trimmed by 2 bases and J by 6 bases, leaving 20 bases between them. The CDR3 runs 16 residues. Germline V gives CDR1 SGHNT, CDR2 YYREEE (reference sequence).